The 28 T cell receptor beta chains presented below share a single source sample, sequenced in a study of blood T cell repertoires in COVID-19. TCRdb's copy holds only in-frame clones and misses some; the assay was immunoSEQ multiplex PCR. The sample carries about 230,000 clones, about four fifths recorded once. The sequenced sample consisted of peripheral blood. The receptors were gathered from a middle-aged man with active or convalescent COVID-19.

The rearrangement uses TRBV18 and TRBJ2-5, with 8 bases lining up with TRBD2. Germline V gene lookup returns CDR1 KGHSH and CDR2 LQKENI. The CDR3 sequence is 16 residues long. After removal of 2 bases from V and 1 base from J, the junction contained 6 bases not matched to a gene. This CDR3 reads CASSPRGGRSQETQYF. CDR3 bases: TGTGCCAGCTCACCAAGGGGCGGGAGGTCCCAAGAGACCCAGTACTTC.

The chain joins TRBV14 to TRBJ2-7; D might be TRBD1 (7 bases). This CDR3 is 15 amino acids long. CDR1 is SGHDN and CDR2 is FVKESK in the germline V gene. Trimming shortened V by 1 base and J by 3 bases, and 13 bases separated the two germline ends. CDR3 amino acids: CASSQAAGGFYEQYF. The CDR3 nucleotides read TGTGCCAGCAGCCAAGCGGCAGGGGGGTTCTACGAGCAGTACTTC.

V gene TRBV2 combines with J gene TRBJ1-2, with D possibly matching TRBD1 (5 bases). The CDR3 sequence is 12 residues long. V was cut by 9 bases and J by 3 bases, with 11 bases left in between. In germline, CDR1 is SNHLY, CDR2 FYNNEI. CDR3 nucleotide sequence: TGTGCCAGTCGGCAGGGCGACTATGGCTACACCTTC. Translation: CASRQGDYGYTF.

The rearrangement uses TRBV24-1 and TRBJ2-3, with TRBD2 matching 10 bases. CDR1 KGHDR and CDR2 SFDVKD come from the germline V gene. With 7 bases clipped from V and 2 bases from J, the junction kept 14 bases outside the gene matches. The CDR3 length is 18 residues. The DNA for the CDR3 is TGTGCCACCAGCCACCCTAGCGGGGGCCTCCTCCTCACAGATACGCAGTATTTT. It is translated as CATSHPSGGLLLTDTQYF.

CDR3 loop: CASSYRGETEAFF. DNA for the CDR3: TGTGCCAGTAGTTATCGGGGAGAGACTGAAGCTTTCTTT. The chain uses TRBV19 and TRBJ1-1; no clear D gene. The ends were cut back, 5 bases at V and 5 bases at J, with 12 bases in the middle. Germline CDR1 LNHDA, CDR2 SQIVND (reference sequence). CDR3 length: 13 residues.

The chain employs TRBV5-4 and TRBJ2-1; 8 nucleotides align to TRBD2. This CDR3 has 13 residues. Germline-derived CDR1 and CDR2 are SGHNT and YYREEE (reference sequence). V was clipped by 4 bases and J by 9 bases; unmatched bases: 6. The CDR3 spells CASSVGLAVEQFF. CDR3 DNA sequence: TGTGCCAGCAGCGTCGGACTAGCTGTTGAGCAGTTCTTC.

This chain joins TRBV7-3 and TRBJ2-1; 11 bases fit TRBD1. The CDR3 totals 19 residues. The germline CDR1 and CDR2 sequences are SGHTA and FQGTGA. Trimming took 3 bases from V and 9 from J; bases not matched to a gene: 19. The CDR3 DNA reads TGTGCCAGCAGCTTTCGAAAGACACCCGGGGACAGGGGGTTGGGTGAGCAGTTCTTC. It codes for CASSFRKTPGDRGLGEQFF.

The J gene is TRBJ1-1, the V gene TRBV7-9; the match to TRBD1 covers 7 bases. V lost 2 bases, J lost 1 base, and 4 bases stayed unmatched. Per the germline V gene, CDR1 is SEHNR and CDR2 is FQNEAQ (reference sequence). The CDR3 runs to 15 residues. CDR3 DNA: TGTGCCAGCAGCTTATCCGGACAGGCGAACACTGAAGCTTTCTTT. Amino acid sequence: CASSLSGQANTEAFF.

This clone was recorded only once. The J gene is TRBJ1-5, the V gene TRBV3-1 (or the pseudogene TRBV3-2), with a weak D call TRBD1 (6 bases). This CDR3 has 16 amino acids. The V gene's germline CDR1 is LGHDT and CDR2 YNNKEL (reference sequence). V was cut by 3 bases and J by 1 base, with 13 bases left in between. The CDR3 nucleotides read TGTGCCAGCAGCCAGGGCGGGGGCAGGAGCAATCAGCCCCAGCATTTT. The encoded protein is CASSQGGGRSNQPQHF.

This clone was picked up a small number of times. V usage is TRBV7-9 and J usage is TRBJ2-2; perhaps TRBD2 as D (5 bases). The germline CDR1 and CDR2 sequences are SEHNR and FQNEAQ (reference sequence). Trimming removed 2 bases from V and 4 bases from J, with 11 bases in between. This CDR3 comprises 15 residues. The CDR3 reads CASSLPTTLTGELFF. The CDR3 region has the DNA TGTGCCAGCAGCTTACCGACTACTCTCACCGGGGAGCTGTTTTTT.

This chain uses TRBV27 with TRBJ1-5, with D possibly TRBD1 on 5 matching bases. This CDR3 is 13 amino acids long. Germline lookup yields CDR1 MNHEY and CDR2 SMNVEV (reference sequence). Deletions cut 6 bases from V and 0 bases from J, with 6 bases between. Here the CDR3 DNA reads TGTGCCAGCAGAGGACATAGCAATCAGCCCCAGCATTTT. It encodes CASRGHSNQPQHF.

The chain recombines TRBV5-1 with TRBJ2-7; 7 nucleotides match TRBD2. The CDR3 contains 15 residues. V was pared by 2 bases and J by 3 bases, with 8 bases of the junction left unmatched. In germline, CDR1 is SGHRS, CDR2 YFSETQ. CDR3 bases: TGCGCCAGCAGCTTTTCTTTCGGGGGGTACTACGAGCAGTACTTC. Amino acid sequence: CASSFSFGGYYEQYF.

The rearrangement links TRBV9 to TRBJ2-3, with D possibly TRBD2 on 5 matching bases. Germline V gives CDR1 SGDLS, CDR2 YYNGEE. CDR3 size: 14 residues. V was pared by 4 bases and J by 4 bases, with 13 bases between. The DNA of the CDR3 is TGTGCCAGCAGCCCTCGCACCGGGGCAGATACGCAGTATTTT. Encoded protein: CASSPRTGADTQYF.

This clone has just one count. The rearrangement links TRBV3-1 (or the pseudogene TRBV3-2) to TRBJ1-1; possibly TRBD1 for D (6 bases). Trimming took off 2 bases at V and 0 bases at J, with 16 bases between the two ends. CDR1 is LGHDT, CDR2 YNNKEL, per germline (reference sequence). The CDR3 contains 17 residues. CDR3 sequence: CASSQTAPTGLNTEAFF. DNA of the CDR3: TGTGCCAGCAGCCAAACCGCCCCGACAGGCTTGAACACTGAAGCTTTCTTT.

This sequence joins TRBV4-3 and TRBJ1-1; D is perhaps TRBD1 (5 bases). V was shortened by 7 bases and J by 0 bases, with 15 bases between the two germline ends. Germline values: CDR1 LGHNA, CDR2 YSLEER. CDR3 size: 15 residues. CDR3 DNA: TGCGCCAGCACCAGGGATAGGGAAATGAACACTGAAGCTTTCTTT. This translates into CASTRDREMNTEAFF.

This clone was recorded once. The CDR3 loop reads CAWAQGAHQPQHF. CDR3 sequence (DNA): TGTGCCTGGGCACAGGGGGCTCATCAGCCCCAGCATTTT. This chain connects TRBV30 to TRBJ1-5; TRBD1 agrees at 9 bases. CDR1 is GTSNPN, CDR2 SVGIG, per germline (reference sequence). This CDR3 is 13 amino acids long. J gave up 5 bases and V 5 bases, and 4 bases lay outside the gene matches.

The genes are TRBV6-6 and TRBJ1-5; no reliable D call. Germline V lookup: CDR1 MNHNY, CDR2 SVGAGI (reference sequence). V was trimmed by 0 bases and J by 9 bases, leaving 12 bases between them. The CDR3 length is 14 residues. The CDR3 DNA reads TGTGCCAGCAGTTACTCTGAGGGTTCATCGCCCCAGCATTTT. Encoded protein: CASSYSEGSSPQHF.

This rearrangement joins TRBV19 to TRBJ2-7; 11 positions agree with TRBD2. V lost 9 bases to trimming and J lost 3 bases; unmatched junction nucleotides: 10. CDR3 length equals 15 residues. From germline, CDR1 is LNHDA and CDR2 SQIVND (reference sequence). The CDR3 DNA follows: TGTGCCAGCCGGGCCGGGACTAGCGGTTACTACGAGCAGTACTTC. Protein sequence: CASRAGTSGYYEQYF.

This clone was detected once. The DNA of the CDR3 is TGCAGTGCTAGTTCTCCAGCGGGAGGGATCGAGACCCAGTACTTC. Amino acids: CSASSPAGGIETQYF. The chain employs TRBV20-1 and TRBJ2-5, with 10 bases aligning to TRBD2. The V and J ends lost 3 bases and 5 bases, in that order; junction bases with no gene match: 9. Germline CDR1 DFQATT, CDR2 SNEGSKA (reference sequence). This CDR3 has 15 residues.

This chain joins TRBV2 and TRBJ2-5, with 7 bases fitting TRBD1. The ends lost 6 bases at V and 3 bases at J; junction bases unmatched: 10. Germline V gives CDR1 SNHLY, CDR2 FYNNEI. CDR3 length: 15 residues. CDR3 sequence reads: CASRTQGQNKETQYF. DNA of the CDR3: TGTGCCAGCAGGACACAGGGGCAAAATAAAGAGACCCAGTACTTC.

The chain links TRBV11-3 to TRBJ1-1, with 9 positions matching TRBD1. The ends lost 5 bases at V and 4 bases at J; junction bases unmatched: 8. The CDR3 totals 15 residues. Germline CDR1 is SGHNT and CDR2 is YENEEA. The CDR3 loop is CASSPSGTGSTEAFF. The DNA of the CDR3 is TGTGCCAGCAGCCCCTCCGGGACAGGGAGCACTGAAGCTTTCTTT. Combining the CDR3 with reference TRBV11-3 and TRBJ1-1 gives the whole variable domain EAGVVQSPRYKIIEKKQPVAFWCNPISGHNTLYWYLQNLGQGPELLIRYENEEAVDDSQLPKDRFSAERLKGVDSTLKIQPAELGDSAVYLCASSPSGTGSTEAFFGQGTRLTVV.

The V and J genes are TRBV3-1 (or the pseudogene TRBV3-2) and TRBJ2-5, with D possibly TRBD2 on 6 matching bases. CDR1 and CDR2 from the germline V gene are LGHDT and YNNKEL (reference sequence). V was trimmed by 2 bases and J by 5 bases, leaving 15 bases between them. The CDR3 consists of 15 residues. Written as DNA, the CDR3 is TGTGCCAGCAGCCAACCGGGACTCCAAACGGAGACCCAGTACTTC. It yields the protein CASSQPGLQTETQYF.

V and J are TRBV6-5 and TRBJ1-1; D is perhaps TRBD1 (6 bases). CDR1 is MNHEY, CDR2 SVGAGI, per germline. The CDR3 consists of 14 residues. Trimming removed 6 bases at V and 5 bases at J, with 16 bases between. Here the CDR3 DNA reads TGTGCCAGCAGGGCAACAGGGCTGGGGACTGAAGCTTTCTTT. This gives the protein CASRATGLGTEAFF.

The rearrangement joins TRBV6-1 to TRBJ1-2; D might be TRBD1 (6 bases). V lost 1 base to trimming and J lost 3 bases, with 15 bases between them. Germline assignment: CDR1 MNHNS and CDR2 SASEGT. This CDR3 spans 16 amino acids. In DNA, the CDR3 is TGTGCCAGCAGTGAAGAATGGGGCAGGGGCCACTATGGCTACACCTTC. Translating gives CASSEEWGRGHYGYTF.

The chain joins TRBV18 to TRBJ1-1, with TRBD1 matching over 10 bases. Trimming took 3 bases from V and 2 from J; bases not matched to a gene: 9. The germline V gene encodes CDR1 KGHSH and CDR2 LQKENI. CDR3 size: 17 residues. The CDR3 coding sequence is TGTGCCAGCTCACCCCCGGGACAGGGGAATATCAACACTGAAGCTTTCTTT. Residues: CASSPPGQGNINTEAFF.

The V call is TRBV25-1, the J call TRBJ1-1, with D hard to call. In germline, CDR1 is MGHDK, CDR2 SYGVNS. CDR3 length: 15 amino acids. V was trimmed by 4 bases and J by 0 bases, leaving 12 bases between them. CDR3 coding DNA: TGTGCCAGCAGTGGGAGATTCAGTTTGAACACTGAAGCTTTCTTT. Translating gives CASSGRFSLNTEAFF.

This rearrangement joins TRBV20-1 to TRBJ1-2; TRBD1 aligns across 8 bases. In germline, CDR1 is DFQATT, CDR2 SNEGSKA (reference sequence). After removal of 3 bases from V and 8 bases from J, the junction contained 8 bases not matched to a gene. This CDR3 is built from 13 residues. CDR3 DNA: TGCAGTGCTAGTGGACAGGGATCGAGAGGCTACACCTTC. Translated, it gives CSASGQGSRGYTF.

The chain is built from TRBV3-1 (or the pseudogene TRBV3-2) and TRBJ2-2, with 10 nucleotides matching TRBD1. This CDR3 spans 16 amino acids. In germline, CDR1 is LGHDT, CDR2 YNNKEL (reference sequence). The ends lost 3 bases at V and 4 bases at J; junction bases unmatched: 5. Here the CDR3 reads CASSHPGQGVTGELFF. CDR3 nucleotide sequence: TGTGCCAGCAGCCACCCAGGACAGGGGGTCACCGGGGAGCTGTTTTTT.